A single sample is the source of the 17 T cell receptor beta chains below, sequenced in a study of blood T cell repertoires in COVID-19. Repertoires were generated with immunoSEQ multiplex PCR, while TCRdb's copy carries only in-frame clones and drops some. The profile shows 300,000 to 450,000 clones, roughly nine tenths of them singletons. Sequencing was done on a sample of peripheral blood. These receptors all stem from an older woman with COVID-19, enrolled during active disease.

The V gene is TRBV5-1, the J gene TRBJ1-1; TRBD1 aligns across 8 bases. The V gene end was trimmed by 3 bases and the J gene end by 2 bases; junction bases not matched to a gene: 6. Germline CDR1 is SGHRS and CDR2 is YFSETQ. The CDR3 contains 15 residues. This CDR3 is CASSSTTGANTEAFF. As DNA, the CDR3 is TGCGCCAGCAGCTCGACGACAGGGGCTAACACTGAAGCTTTCTTT.

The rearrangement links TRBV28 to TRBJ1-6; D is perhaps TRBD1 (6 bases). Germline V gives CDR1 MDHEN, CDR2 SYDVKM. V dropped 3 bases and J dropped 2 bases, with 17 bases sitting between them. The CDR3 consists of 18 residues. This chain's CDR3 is CASSFAGGGPPYNSPLHF. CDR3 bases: TGTGCCAGCAGTTTCGCGGGCGGGGGGCCTCCCTATAATTCACCCCTCCACTTT. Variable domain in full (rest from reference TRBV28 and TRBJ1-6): DVKVTQSSRYLVKRTGEKVFLECVQDMDHENMFWYRQDPGLGLRLIYFSYDVKMKEKGDIPEGYSVSREKKERFSLILESASTNQTSMYLCASSFAGGGPPYNSPLHFGNGTRLTVT.

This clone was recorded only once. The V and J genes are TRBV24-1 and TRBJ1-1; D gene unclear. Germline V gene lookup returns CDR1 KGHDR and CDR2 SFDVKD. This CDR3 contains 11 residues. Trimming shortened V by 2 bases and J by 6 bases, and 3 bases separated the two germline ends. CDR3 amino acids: CATSDYSEAFF. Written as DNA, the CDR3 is TGTGCCACCAGTGATTACTCTGAAGCTTTCTTT.

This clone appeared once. The CDR3 sequence is CASRTGSGFSTEAFF. Here the CDR3 DNA reads TGTGCCAGCAGGACCGGTTCAGGGTTTAGCACTGAAGCTTTCTTT. The chain couples TRBV28 to TRBJ1-1; weak D call: TRBD1 (5 bases). Germline V gene data show CDR1 as MDHEN and CDR2 as SYDVKM. This CDR3 has 15 residues. The V gene lost 6 bases and the J gene lost 4 bases, with 18 bases spanning the gap.

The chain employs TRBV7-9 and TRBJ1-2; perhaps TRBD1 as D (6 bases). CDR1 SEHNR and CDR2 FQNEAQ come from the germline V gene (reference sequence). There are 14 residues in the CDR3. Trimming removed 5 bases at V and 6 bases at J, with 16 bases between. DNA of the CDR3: TGTGCCAGCAGCCTATCCGGGACAACTGATGGCTACACCTTC. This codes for CASSLSGTTDGYTF. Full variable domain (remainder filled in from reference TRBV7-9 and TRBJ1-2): DTGVSQNPRHKITKRGQNVTFRCDPISEHNRLYWYRQTLGQGPEFLTYFQNEAQLEKSRLLSDRFSAERPKGSFSTLEIQRTEQGDSAMYLCASSLSGTTDGYTFGSGTRLTVV.

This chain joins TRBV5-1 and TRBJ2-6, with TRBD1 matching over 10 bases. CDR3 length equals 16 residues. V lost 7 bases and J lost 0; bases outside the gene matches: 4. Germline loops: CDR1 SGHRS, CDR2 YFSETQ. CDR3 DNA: TGCGCCAGCGGGACAGGGGTTGCCTCTGGGGCCAACGTCCTGACTTTC. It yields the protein CASGTGVASGANVLTF.

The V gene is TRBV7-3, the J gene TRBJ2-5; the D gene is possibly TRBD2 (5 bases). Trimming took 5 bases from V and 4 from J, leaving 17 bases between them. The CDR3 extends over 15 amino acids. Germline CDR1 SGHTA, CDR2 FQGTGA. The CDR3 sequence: CASSASGGLGETQYF. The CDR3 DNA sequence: TGTGCCAGCAGCGCCAGTGGCGGGTTAGGAGAGACCCAGTACTTC.

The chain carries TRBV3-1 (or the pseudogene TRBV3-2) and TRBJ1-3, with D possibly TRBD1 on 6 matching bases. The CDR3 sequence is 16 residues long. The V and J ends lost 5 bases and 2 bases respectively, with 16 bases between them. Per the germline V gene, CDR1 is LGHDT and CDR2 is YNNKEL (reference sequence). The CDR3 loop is CASSAVGAGAGNTIYF. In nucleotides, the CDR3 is TGTGCCAGCAGCGCGGTAGGGGCAGGGGCTGGAAACACCATATATTTT.

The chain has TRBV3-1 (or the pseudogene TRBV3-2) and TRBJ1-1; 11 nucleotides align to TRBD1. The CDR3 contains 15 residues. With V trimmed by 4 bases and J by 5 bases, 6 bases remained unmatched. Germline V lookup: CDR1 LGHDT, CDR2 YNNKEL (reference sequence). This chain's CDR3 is CASSPLGQGVTEAFF. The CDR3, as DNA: TGTGCCAGCAGCCCGTTGGGACAGGGGGTGACTGAAGCTTTCTTT.

CDR3 sequence: CATSSLTGTYGYTF. As DNA, the CDR3 is TGTGCCACCAGCAGTTTGACAGGGACTTATGGCTACACCTTC. V is TRBV15 and J is TRBJ1-2; 7 nucleotides agree with TRBD1. Germline CDR1 is LNHNV and CDR2 is YYDKDF (reference sequence). The CDR3 consists of 14 residues. Trimming removed 3 bases from V and 5 bases from J; junction bases left unmatched: 6.

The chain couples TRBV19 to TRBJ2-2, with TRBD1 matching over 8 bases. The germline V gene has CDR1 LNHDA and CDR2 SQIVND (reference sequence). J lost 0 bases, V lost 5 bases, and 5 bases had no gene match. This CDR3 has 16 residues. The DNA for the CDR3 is TGTGCCAGTAGTTCCCCGACAGGGGCGAACACCGGGGAGCTGTTTTTT. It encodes CASSSPTGANTGELFF.

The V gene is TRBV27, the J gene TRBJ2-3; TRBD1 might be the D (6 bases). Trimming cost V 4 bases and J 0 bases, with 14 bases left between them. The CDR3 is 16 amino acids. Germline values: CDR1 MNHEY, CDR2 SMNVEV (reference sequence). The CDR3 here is CASSSYRDTSTDTQYF. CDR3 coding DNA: TGTGCCAGCAGTTCGTACCGGGACACTAGCACAGATACGCAGTATTTT.

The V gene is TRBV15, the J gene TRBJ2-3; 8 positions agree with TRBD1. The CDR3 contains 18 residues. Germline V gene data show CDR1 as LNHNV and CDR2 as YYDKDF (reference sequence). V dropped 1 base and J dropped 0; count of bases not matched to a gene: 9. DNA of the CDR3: TGTGCCACCAGCAGAGGTGAAAGCAGGGGGCATAGCACAGATACGCAGTATTTT. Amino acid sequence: CATSRGESRGHSTDTQYF.

CDR3 nucleotide sequence: TGTGCCAGCAGCTCCCTTTCCTTTACAGGAGTCGGTCTGTTTTTT. It translates to CASSSLSFTGVGLFF. This rearrangement joins TRBV7-8 to TRBJ1-4; TRBD1 might be the D (5 bases). This CDR3 is built from 15 residues. Germline CDR1 and CDR2: SGHVS and FQNEAQ. The V and J ends lost 4 bases and 14 bases respectively, with 23 bases between them.

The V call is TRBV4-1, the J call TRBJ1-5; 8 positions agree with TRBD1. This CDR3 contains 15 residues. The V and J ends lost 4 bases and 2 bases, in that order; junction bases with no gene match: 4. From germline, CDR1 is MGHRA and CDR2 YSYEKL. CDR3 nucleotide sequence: TGCGCCAGCAGCCCACCGGACAGGGGCAATCAGCCCCAGCATTTT. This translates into CASSPPDRGNQPQHF.

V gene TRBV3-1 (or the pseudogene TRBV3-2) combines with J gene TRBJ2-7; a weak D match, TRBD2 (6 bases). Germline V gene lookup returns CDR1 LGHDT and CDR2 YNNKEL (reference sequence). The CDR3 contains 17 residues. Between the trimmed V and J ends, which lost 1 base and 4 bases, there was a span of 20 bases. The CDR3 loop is CASSQAQYGLALYEQYF. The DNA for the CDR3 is TGTGCCAGCAGCCAAGCACAATATGGGCTAGCGCTTTACGAGCAGTACTTC.

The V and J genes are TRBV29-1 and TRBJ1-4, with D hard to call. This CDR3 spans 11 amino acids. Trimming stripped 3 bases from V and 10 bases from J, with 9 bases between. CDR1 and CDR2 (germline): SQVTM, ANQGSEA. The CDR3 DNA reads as TGCAGCGTTGACAGCGATGGAAAACTGTTTTTT. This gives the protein CSVDSDGKLFF.